This TCR beta chain comes out of a study of shared T cell receptors in the human thymus. The data were produced by immunoSEQ multiplex PCR, yet TCRdb's version contains in-frame clones alone and is incomplete. The data contain about 380,000 clones, more than 85% of them singletons. Trimming removed 4 bases at V and 6 bases at J, with 19 bases between. There are 16 residues in the CDR3. CDR1 MNHEY and CDR2 SVGAGI come from the germline V gene. This sequence joins TRBV6-5 and TRBJ2-1, with D possibly being TRBD2 (7 bases). This clonotype was sampled from a human donor. The sequencing sample was made of thymocytes. The CDR3 loop reads CASSLRGGARSNEQFF. As DNA, the CDR3 is TGTGCCAGCAGTTTAAGGGGGGGCGCAAGGTCCAATGAGCAGTTCTTC.